Following are 30 T cell receptor beta chains from one sample sequenced in a study of early T cells in non-severe SARS-CoV-2 infection. MiXCR was run by TCRdb on the 5' RACE reads, yielding one entry per CDR3 protein. The sample consists of under 85,000 distinct CDR3 sequences, about 5% of them appearing once. The specimen was whole blood, collected at baseline. The origin of the receptors is an adult who was a healthcare worker with PCR-confirmed SARS-CoV-2 infection or an uninfected control (not recorded which).

The V and J genes are TRBV20-1 and TRBJ2-2; 10 positions agree with TRBD1. The V gene's germline CDR1 is DFQATT and CDR2 SNEGSKA (reference sequence). The junction had 12 bases not matched to a gene; V was cut back by 1 base and J by 10 bases. This CDR3 is 16 amino acids long. CDR3 bases: TGCAGTGCTAGAGTCTGGGGGGACAGGGGTTTCAAGGAGCTGTTTTTT. It encodes CSARVWGDRGFKELFF.

The rearrangement joins TRBV12-3 or TRBV12-4 to TRBJ1-1; maybe TRBD1 (5 bases). There are 13 residues in the CDR3. V lost 10 bases and J lost 4, with 16 bases in between. CDR3 residues: CATTSSGGTEAFF. CDR3 in DNA: TGTGCCACCACGTCCTCCGGGGGCACTGAAGCTTTCTTT.

This clonotype has a handful of counts. The gene calls are TRBV27 and TRBJ2-6, with a weak D call TRBD1 (6 bases). There are 14 residues in the CDR3. Trimming cost V 10 bases and J 4 bases, with 14 bases left between them. In germline, CDR1 is MNHEY, CDR2 SMNVEV (reference sequence). CDR3 residues: CATSGAAGANVLTF. The CDR3 region has the DNA TGTGCCACTTCAGGGGCCGCCGGGGCCAACGTCCTGACTTTC.

Ten or more counts support this clonotype. The CDR3 DNA follows: TGTGCCAGCAGCTTAGCGTTTCGGACCCCTCAGGGCGAGCAGTTCTTC. Translated, it gives CASSLAFRTPQGEQFF. This chain joins TRBV11-2 and TRBJ2-1; D perhaps matches TRBD1 (5 bases). The V end lost 1 base, the J end lost 10 bases, and 20 bases lay between the germline ends. The CDR3 has 16 amino acids. Germline CDR1 and CDR2: SGHAT and FQNNGV.

The chain joins TRBV18 to TRBJ1-2; 8 bases align to TRBD1. CDR1 and CDR2 from the germline V gene are KGHSH and LQKENI. The V gene end was trimmed by 3 bases and the J gene end by 8 bases; junction bases not matched to a gene: 8. The CDR3 has 14 residues. CDR3 sequence reads: CASSPFLTGEGYTF. CDR3 DNA: TGTGCCAGCTCACCTTTTCTGACAGGGGAAGGCTACACCTTC.

Only a few counts were recorded for this clonotype. V is TRBV19 and J is TRBJ2-1; the D gene is possibly TRBD2 (5 bases). In germline, CDR1 is LNHDA, CDR2 SQIVND (reference sequence). The CDR3 is made up of 13 amino acids. V was pared by 2 bases and J by 10 bases, with 12 bases between. CDR3 in DNA: TGTGCCAGTAGTATAAAACTCGGGAAGGAGCAGTTCTTC. Amino acid sequence: CASSIKLGKEQFF.

This clonotype was seen many times. V gene TRBV7-8 combines with J gene TRBJ2-1, with unresolved D. Germline CDR1 is SGHVS and CDR2 is FQNEAQ. V was pared by 3 bases and J by 12 bases, with 9 bases between. The CDR3 runs 11 residues. CDR3 in amino acids: CASSLSIGQFF. The CDR3 DNA reads TGTGCCAGCAGCTTGTCCATCGGGCAGTTCTTC.

This clonotype was detected many times. In DNA form, the CDR3 reads TGTGCCAGCAGTCTGGACAGGGCCTACAATGAGCAGTTCTTC. It encodes CASSLDRAYNEQFF. This chain links TRBV12-3 or TRBV12-4 with TRBJ2-1, with TRBD1 matching 8 bases. This CDR3 is 14 amino acids long. The V and J ends lost 5 bases and 2 bases, in that order; junction bases with no gene match: 2.

This clonotype appeared many times. The rearrangement links TRBV5-4 to TRBJ1-6, with a possible D match to TRBD1 (5 bases). Germline values: CDR1 SGHNT, CDR2 YYREEE (reference sequence). V shed 4 bases and J shed 5 bases, with 10 bases lying between them. The length of the CDR3 is 14 residues. The CDR3: CASSMGRNNSPLHF. The CDR3 DNA reads TGTGCCAGCAGCATGGGACGGAATAATTCACCCCTCCACTTT.

At least ten counts were recorded for this clonotype. The V gene is TRBV20-1, the J gene TRBJ1-2; TRBD1 matches at 7 bases. Germline CDR1 and CDR2: DFQATT and SNEGSKA (reference sequence). This CDR3 region has 16 residues. Trimming took 1 base from V and 4 from J; bases not matched to a gene: 12. The CDR3 sequence: CSARVSAGGMLYGYTF. In DNA, the CDR3 is TGCAGTGCTAGAGTTTCCGCAGGGGGTATGCTCTATGGCTACACCTTC.

This clonotype has at least ten counts. The chain combines TRBV6-5 with TRBJ2-2; D is ambiguous. There are 14 residues in the CDR3. Germline V CDR1 and CDR2: MNHEY, SVGAGI. V was clipped by 0 bases and J by 10 bases, with 12 bases between them. The DNA of the CDR3 is TGTGCCAGCAGTTACTCTGGCAGCCGGGTGGAGCTGTTTTTT. Translated: CASSYSGSRVELFF.

This clonotype appeared a few times. The chain employs TRBV11-1 and TRBJ1-2; unclear D gene. This CDR3 is 13 amino acids long. Per germline, CDR1 SGHAT and CDR2 FQDESV (reference sequence). Trimming took off 5 bases at V and 8 bases at J, with 15 bases between the two ends. CDR3 sequence (DNA): TGTGCCAGCAGCCCATCCGTGGCCGACGGCTACACCTTC. This translates into CASSPSVADGYTF.

This clonotype was counted many times. This rearrangement joins TRBV28 to TRBJ1-1; TRBD1 is a possible D gene (5 bases). The CDR3 is 15 amino acids. The germline gives CDR1 MDHEN, CDR2 SYDVKM. V lost 2 bases to trimming and J lost 4 bases, with 14 bases between them. The CDR3 sequence is CASSLPSGGGTEAFF. CDR3 sequence (DNA): TGTGCCAGCAGTTTACCCTCGGGGGGTGGCACTGAAGCTTTCTTT.

The rearrangement uses TRBV2 and TRBJ2-3; 10 bases are a match to TRBD2. CDR3 length: 16 amino acids. J gave up 3 bases and V 3 bases, and 6 bases lay outside the gene matches. CDR1 and CDR2 (germline): SNHLY, FYNNEI. The CDR3 region has the DNA TGTGCCAGCAGTGAGGTCGCGACTAGCGGGACAGATACGCAGTATTTT. Translation gives CASSEVATSGTDTQYF.

This clonotype occurred many times. The chain uses TRBV27 and TRBJ2-3; weak D call: TRBD2 (6 bases). Germline loops: CDR1 MNHEY, CDR2 SMNVEV (reference sequence). Trimming left V 7 bases short and J 6 bases short, with 17 bases between. CDR3 length equals 14 residues. The CDR3 region is CASTSWGREDTQYF. The CDR3 nucleotides are TGTGCCAGCACATCATGGGGCCGGGAGGATACGCAGTATTTT.

This clonotype showed up many times. The chain employs TRBV27 and TRBJ2-7; maybe TRBD1 (7 bases). The CDR3 extends over 16 amino acids. Trimming removed 5 bases from V and 2 bases from J, with 19 bases in between. In germline, CDR1 is MNHEY, CDR2 SMNVEV (reference sequence). CDR3 sequence: CASSKNGGQRAYEQYF. DNA for the CDR3: TGTGCCAGCAGTAAAAACGGGGGACAGCGAGCCTACGAGCAGTACTTC.

This clonotype was recorded at least ten times. The CDR3 spells CSANRDRAPYEQYF. In nucleotides, the CDR3 is TGCAGTGCTAATAGGGACAGGGCTCCCTACGAGCAGTACTTC. The genes are TRBV20-1 and TRBJ2-7; 9 bases line up with TRBD1. With V trimmed by 4 bases and J by 2 bases, 6 bases remained unmatched. Germline CDR1 and CDR2: DFQATT and SNEGSKA (reference sequence). CDR3 length: 14 amino acids.

This clonotype was counted many times. The CDR3 bases are TGTGCCAGCACAGGTCCTGCCGGCACCATATATTTT. This translates into CASTGPAGTIYF. The rearrangement uses TRBV9 and TRBJ1-3; D gene unclear. V was pared by 6 bases and J by 9 bases, with 13 bases between. The CDR3 contains 12 residues. The germline V gene has CDR1 SGDLS and CDR2 YYNGEE.

The chain is built from TRBV5-1 and TRBJ1-6; D unclear. The CDR3 totals 15 residues. Trimming shortened V by 0 bases and J by 7 bases, and 11 bases separated the two germline ends. Germline CDR1 and CDR2: SGHRS and YFSETQ. CDR3 loop: CASSLGTGRNSPLHF. The CDR3 DNA follows: TGCGCCAGCAGCTTGGGGACGGGTCGCAATTCACCCCTCCACTTT.

The chain carries TRBV7-8 and TRBJ2-1; possible D gene TRBD1, 5 bases. The germline V gene encodes CDR1 SGHVS and CDR2 FQNEAQ. CDR3 size: 11 residues. With 1 base removed from V and 12 bases from J, the gap between germline ends came to 7 bases. The CDR3 DNA reads TGTGCCAGCAGCTTAGAAAGGGGGCAGTTCTTC. This gives the protein CASSLERGQFF.

The gene calls are TRBV6-5 and TRBJ1-2; the match to TRBD1 covers 7 bases. J gave up 6 bases and V 5 bases, and 12 bases lay outside the gene matches. The CDR3 length is 15 residues. CDR1 and CDR2 (germline): MNHEY, SVGAGI. The CDR3 DNA follows: TGTGCCAGCAGTCGTAGACAGGGAGGGATCAATGGCTACACCTTC. It translates to CASSRRQGGINGYTF.

This clonotype was seen many times. This chain uses TRBV9 with TRBJ2-1, with TRBD2 matching over 10 bases. Germline V CDR1 and CDR2: SGDLS, YYNGEE. V was clipped by 4 bases and J by 5 bases; unmatched bases: 9. CDR3 size: 16 residues. This CDR3 is CASSTLLAGAHNEQFF. The CDR3 DNA follows: TGTGCCAGCAGCACGCTGCTAGCGGGAGCTCACAATGAGCAGTTCTTC.

The chain uses TRBV20-1 and TRBJ2-3, with 9 bases identical to TRBD2. This CDR3 is 15 amino acids long. The ends lost 0 bases at V and 7 bases at J; junction bases unmatched: 8. Germline V lookup: CDR1 DFQATT, CDR2 SNEGSKA (reference sequence). Here the CDR3 DNA reads TGCAGTGCTAGAGAGGGTCTAGCGGGGTCCCATACGCAGTATTTT. It codes for CSAREGLAGSHTQYF.

Many counts were recorded for this clonotype. V usage is TRBV20-1 and J usage is TRBJ1-5; 9 bases agree with TRBD1. Per the germline V gene, CDR1 is DFQATT and CDR2 is SNEGSKA (reference sequence). The CDR3 has 15 amino acids. Trimming at V came to 5 bases and at J to 0 bases, leaving 5 bases not matched to a gene. CDR3 protein: CSAWGQGSSNQPQHF. For the CDR3, the DNA is TGCAGTGCTTGGGGACAGGGCTCTAGCAATCAGCCCCAGCATTTT.

In this sample, this clonotype turned up a few times. V is TRBV20-1 and J is TRBJ2-2; D remains ambiguous. This CDR3 contains 10 residues. V dropped 6 bases and J dropped 7 bases, with 6 bases sitting between them. In germline, CDR1 is DFQATT, CDR2 SNEGSKA (reference sequence). The CDR3 region is CSASSGELFF. As DNA, the CDR3 is TGCAGTGCCAGCAGCGGGGAGCTGTTTTTT.

This clonotype was observed at least ten times. The chain uses TRBV7-8 and TRBJ2-2; 8 bases match TRBD2. Looked up from germline, CDR1 is SGHVS and CDR2 is FQNEAQ. V shed 3 bases and J 3 bases; nucleotides not matched to a gene: 12. CDR3 size: 18 residues. The chain's CDR3 is CASSFGGAVWSYTGELFF. The CDR3 DNA sequence: TGTGCCAGCAGCTTCGGGGGGGCCGTATGGTCATACACCGGGGAGCTGTTTTTT.

The sample holds a few counts of this clonotype. The rearrangement joins TRBV6-5 to TRBJ1-1, with D tentatively TRBD1 (5 bases). CDR3 size: 14 residues. CDR1 MNHEY and CDR2 SVGAGI come from the germline V gene. The V end lost 6 bases, the J end lost 0 bases, and 11 bases lay between the germline ends. The chain's CDR3 is CASRTGQLNTEAFF. The CDR3 DNA is TGTGCCAGCAGGACGGGGCAGCTGAACACTGAAGCTTTCTTT.

The chain recombines TRBV12-3 or TRBV12-4 with TRBJ2-7; 12 nucleotides line up with TRBD2. The V and J ends lost 6 bases and 1 base, in that order; junction bases with no gene match: 7. The CDR3 covers 16 residues. The CDR3 protein is CASSPSGTSGSYEQYF. The CDR3 bases are TGTGCCAGCAGCCCTTCCGGGACTAGCGGGTCCTACGAGCAGTACTTC.

This clonotype was observed a few times. This chain uses TRBV6-6 with TRBJ2-5, with 9 bases aligning to TRBD1. In germline, CDR1 is MNHNY, CDR2 SVGAGI (reference sequence). This CDR3 comprises 14 residues. V shed 6 bases and J 3 bases; nucleotides not matched to a gene: 5. CDR3 region: CASRGGTGKETQYF. The CDR3 DNA is TGTGCCAGCAGGGGTGGGACAGGGAAAGAGACCCAGTACTTC.

The rearrangement joins TRBV7-9 to TRBJ2-3; a possible D gene is TRBD2 (5 bases). CDR1 SEHNR and CDR2 FQNEAQ come from the germline V gene (reference sequence). The CDR3 loop spans 15 amino acids. Trimming removed 3 bases at V and 2 bases at J, with 12 bases between. CDR3: CASSFPAENTDTQYF. DNA of the CDR3: TGTGCCAGCAGCTTCCCAGCGGAAAACACAGATACGCAGTATTTT.